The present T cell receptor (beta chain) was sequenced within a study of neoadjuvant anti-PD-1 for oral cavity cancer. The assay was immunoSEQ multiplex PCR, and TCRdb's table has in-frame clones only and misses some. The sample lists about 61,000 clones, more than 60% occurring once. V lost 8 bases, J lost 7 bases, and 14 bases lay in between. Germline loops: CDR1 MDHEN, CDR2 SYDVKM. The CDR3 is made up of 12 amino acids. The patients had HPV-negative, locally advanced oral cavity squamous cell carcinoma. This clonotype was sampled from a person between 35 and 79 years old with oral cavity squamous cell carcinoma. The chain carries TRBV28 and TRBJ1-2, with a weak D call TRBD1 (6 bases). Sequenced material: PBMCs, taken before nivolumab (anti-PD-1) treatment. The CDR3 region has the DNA TGTGCCAGCGGGGGCAGGGGCTTTGGCTACACCTTC. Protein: CASGGRGFGYTF.